This TCR beta chain emerged from a study of blood T cell repertoires in COVID-19. Study at large: The samples span acute and convalescent COVID-19 from the United States, Italy and Spain.

Source study methods: Researchers report that nucleated cell counts were estimated from reference gene primer amplification. The assay was immunoSEQ multiplex PCR, and TCRdb's table has in-frame clones only and misses some. From that table come the V and J calls and clone size; the DNA was used to work out D and trimming. The table includes about 170,000 clones, approximately 90% detected once. The CDR3 is 13 amino acids. CDR1 and CDR2 (germline): SGHRS, YFSETQ. With 1 base removed from V and 4 bases from J, the gap between germline ends came to 6 bases. The sequenced sample was peripheral blood. V and J are TRBV5-1 and TRBJ1-5; no clear D. This clonotype was sampled from a man in his late teens or twenties with active or convalescent COVID-19. The CDR3 DNA sequence: TGCGCCAGCAGCTTGTCAGGTAATCAGCCCCAGCATTTT. The encoded protein is CASSLSGNQPQHF.